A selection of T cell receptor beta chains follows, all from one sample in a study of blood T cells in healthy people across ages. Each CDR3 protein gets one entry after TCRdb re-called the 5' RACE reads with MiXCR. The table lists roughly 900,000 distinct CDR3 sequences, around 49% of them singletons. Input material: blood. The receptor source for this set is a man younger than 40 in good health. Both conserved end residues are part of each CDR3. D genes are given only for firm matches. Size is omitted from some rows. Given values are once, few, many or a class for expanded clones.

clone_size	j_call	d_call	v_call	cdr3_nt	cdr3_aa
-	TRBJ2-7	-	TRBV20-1	TGCAGTGCTAGAGATCCCTCGGGGTTCTACGAGCAGTACTTC	CSARDPSGFYEQYF
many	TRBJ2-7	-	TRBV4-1	TGCGCCAGCAGCCGTGGAACCTCCTACGAGCAGTACTTC	CASSRGTSYEQYF
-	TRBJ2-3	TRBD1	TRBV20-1	TGCAGTGCTAGAGAAGTGCAGGGGGCAACAGATACGCAGTATTTT	CSAREVQGATDTQYF
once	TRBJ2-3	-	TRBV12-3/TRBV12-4	TGTGCCAGCGGCCTTCCAGATGCGCAGTATTTT	CASGLPDAQYF
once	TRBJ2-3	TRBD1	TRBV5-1	TGCGCCAGCAGCTTGGGACAGGGGAAATCAGATACGCAGTATTTT	CASSLGQGKSDTQYF
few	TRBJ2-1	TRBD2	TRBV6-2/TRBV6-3	TGTGCCAGCAGTGCCCTAGCGGACAATGAGCAGTTCTTC	CASSALADNEQFF
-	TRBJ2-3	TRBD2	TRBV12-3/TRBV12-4	TGTGCCAGCAGCGCTCTAGCGGGGGGTCCTCGAGGCACAGATACGCAGTATTTT	CASSALAGGPRGTDTQYF
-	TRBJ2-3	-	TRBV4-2	TGTGCCAGCAGCCCCGGTGGCAGGTGGGGAACAGATACGCAGTATTTT	CASSPGGRWGTDTQYF
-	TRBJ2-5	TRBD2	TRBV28	TGTGCCAGCCGTACTAGCGGGGGGGCGGCTGAGACCCAGTACTTC	CASRTSGGAAETQYF
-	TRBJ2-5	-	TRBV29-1	TGCAGCGCCCCAGTGAGGGCTAGCTTCCCCCGCAATGAGCAGTACTTC	CSAPVRASFPRNEQYF
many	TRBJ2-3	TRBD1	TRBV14	TGTGCCAGCAGCCGAAAAACGACTTCAGGGGGACCTATCACAGATACGCAGTATTTT	CASSRKTTSGGPITDTQYF
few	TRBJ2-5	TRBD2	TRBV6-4	TGTGCCAGCAGTCAACTAGCGGGGAAGCAAGAGACCCAGTACTTC	CASSQLAGKQETQYF
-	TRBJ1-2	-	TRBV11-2	TGTGCCAGCAGCCCCGGGACGTACTCCTATGGCTACACCTTC	CASSPGTYSYGYTF
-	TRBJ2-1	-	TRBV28	TGTGCCAGCAGTTCGCCGGGCTATGAGCAGTTCTTC	CASSSPGYEQFF
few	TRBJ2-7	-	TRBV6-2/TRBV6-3	TGTGCCAGCAGTGATAGGGGGGCCTACGAGCAGTACTTC	CASSDRGAYEQYF
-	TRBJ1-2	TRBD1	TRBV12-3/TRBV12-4	TGTGCCAGCAGTTCCACAGGGGATCGCTACACCTTC	CASSSTGDRYTF
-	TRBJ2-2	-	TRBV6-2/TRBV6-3	TGTGCCAGCAACCAAGGCCTCGGCGGGGAGCTGTTTTTT	CASNQGLGGELFF
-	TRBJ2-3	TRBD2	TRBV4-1	TGCGCCAGCAGCCAAGGAGCGGGGGGGGGCACAGATACGCAGTATTTT	CASSQGAGGGTDTQYF
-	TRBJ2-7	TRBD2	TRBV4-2	TGTGCCAGCAGCAACCCCCCGGGGGGTGTCTGGGAGCAGTACTTC	CASSNPPGGVWEQYF
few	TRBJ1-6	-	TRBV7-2	TGTGCCAGCTCCGACGGGAGTTCACCCCTCCACTTT	CASSDGSSPLHF
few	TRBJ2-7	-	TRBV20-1	TGCAGTGGGGCGGCCGAACTGGAGTACGAGCAGTACTTC	CSGAAELEYEQYF
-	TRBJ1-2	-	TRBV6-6	TGTGCCAGCAGTTACGATACGGAAGGAAGTGACTACACCTTC	CASSYDTEGSDYTF
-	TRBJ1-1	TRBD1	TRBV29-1	TGCAGCGTTTCCGCCCGGACAGGGATGAACACTGAAGCTTTCTTT	CSVSARTGMNTEAFF
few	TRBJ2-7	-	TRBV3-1	TGTGCCAGCAGCCTTACGACAGGCGGTGGAACCTACGAGCAGTACTTC	CASSLTTGGGTYEQYF
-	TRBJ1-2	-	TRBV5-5	TGTGCCAGCAGCTTTACTCTCGGCGATAGAGGCTACACCTTC	CASSFTLGDRGYTF
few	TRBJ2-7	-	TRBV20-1	TGCAGTGCTTATAGCGAGAGCTCCTACGAGCAGTACTTC	CSAYSESSYEQYF
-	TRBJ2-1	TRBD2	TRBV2	TGTGCCAGCAGTAAAGGACTAGCCTCCGGAGAGCAGTTCTTC	CASSKGLASGEQFF
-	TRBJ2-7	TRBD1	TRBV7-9	TGTGCCAGCAGCTTAGGGGGACAGGGGTACACCCAGTACTTC	CASSLGGQGYTQYF
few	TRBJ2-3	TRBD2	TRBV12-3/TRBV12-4	TGTGCCAGCAGAATAGCGGGGGGCACAGATACGCAGTATTTT	CASRIAGGTDTQYF
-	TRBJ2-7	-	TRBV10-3	TGTGCCATCAGCCTTCAGGGGAAGGGGTACGAGCAGTACTTC	CAISLQGKGYEQYF
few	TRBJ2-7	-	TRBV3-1	TGTGCCAGCAGCTTAGGACTGGAAACCTACGAGCAGTACTTC	CASSLGLETYEQYF
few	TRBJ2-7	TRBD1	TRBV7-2	TGTGCCAGCAGCCCCCGGACAGGGAACATCTACGAGCAGTACTTC	CASSPRTGNIYEQYF
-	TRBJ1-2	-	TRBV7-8	TGTGCCAGCAGCCCACTATTCACGGATGGCTATGGCTACACCTTC	CASSPLFTDGYGYTF
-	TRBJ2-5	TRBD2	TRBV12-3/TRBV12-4	TGTGCCAGCAGTTTAAGGTACAGAAGCGGGGGTAAAGAGCAGTACTTC	CASSLRYRSGGKEQYF
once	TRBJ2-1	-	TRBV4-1	TGCGCCAGCAGCCAAGCTGAACTCTCCTACAATGAGCAGTTCTTC	CASSQAELSYNEQFF
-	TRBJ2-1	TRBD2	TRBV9	TGTGCCAGCAGCCTCGCAGTAGGCGGGAGGGAGGGTGAGCAGTTCTTC	CASSLAVGGREGEQFF
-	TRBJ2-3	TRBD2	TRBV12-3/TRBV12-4	TGTGCCAGCACCACTGTCGGACTAGTTGCAGATACGCAGTATTTT	CASTTVGLVADTQYF